A selection of T cell receptor beta chains follows, all from one sample in a study of T cell repertoires in cytomegalovirus infection. TCRdb recomputed calls from the reads with MiXCR, one row per CDR3 protein. The table includes roughly 700,000 distinct CDR3 sequences, around 32% detected once. Their antigen targets remain unknown. The sample was cultured PBMCs, taken from culture after CMV antigen stimulation. The receptor set was obtained from a human donor in good health (CMV status not recorded). Some clones in this sample may be carry-over from other donors' samples. The CDR3 runs from the conserved cysteine through the conserved F or W. A D gene is named only where the DNA matches it firmly. Clone size is given for some rows only: seen once, a few or many times, or a class if the clone is expanded.

TRBD1,TRBJ1-5,TRBV7-2,many,TGTGCCAGCAGCTCGACCCGACAGGGCACCCTGGGATATCAGCCCCAGCATTTT,CASSSTRQGTLGYQPQHF
NA,TRBJ2-7,TRBV6-1,few,TGTGCCAGCAGTGAAGCCTCGGACAGGGAGGGCTACGAGCAGTACTTC,CASSEASDREGYEQYF
NA,TRBJ2-7,TRBV5-1,many,TGTGCCAGCAGCTTAGGCGGTAGCGGCTACGAGCAGTACTTC,CASSLGGSGYEQYF
TRBD2,TRBJ2-3,TRBV7-2,NA,TGTGCCAGCAGCTTAGGCGGGACTAGCGGCAGAGATACGCAGTATTTT,CASSLGGTSGRDTQYF
NA,TRBJ1-6,TRBV6-1,NA,TGTGCCAGCAGTGAGAAGGTTCGGGGTCGTAATTCACCCCTCCACTTT,CASSEKVRGRNSPLHF
TRBD1,TRBJ2-2,TRBV11-2,NA,TGTGCCAGCAGCCCTAGAAACTCGGACAGGTCGGCTTTTTACACCGGGGAGCTGTTTTTT,CASSPRNSDRSAFYTGELFF
NA,TRBJ1-1,TRBV6-6,NA,TGTGCCAGCCGACCAGAGGGCACTGAAGCTTTCTTT,CASRPEGTEAFF
NA,TRBJ1-2,TRBV19,few,TGTGCCAGTACCCCAGGGCGAGGTCCCTATGGCTACACCTTC,CASTPGRGPYGYTF
TRBD1,TRBJ1-4,TRBV19,NA,TGTGCCAGCTCAGCCGGGACAGGTGGTGAAAAACTGTTTTTT,CASSAGTGGEKLFF
NA,TRBJ2-6,TRBV27,few,TGTGCCAGCAGGGAGAGGACACTCTCTGGGGCCAACGTCCTGACTTTC,CASRERTLSGANVLTF
NA,TRBJ2-6,TRBV7-9,NA,TGTGCCAGCACCCTCTCTGGGGCCAACGTCCTGACTTTC,CASTLSGANVLTF
TRBD2,TRBJ2-1,TRBV11-2,few,TGTGCCAGCAGCCTACTAGCGGACCGGTACAATGAGCAGTTCTTC,CASSLLADRYNEQFF
NA,TRBJ1-2,TRBV7-2,NA,TGTGCCAGCAGCCCATCATTGGGGAGTAACTATGGCTACACCTTC,CASSPSLGSNYGYTF
NA,TRBJ1-3,TRBV6-1,few,TGTGCCAGCAGTCCGCTAGAATTCTCTGGAAACACCATATATTTT,CASSPLEFSGNTIYF
NA,TRBJ1-6,TRBV6-6,NA,TGTGCCAGCACCGTGGGACCCGGTGGTAATTCACCCCTCCACTTT,CASTVGPGGNSPLHF
NA,TRBJ2-4,TRBV11-2,NA,TGTGCCAGCAGCTTAGATTCGTGGGCAGGACTAGCCAAAAACATTCAGTACTTC,CASSLDSWAGLAKNIQYF
NA,TRBJ2-5,TRBV7-8,NA,TGTGCCAGCAGCTTAGAAGGAGGGTGGGAGACCCAGTACTTC,CASSLEGGWETQYF
NA,TRBJ1-3,TRBV12-5,NA,TGTGCTAGTGGTTTGGACCTCCTGACTCCCTCTGGAAACACCATATATTTT,CASGLDLLTPSGNTIYF
NA,TRBJ1-2,TRBV5-6,NA,TGTGCCAGCAGCTTGGGGGGAGACAGTGACTACACCTTC,CASSLGGDSDYTF
NA,TRBJ1-6,TRBV12-3/TRBV12-4,many,TGTGCCAGCACAAGGGGTGGGAATTCACCCCTCCACTTT,CASTRGGNSPLHF
TRBD2,TRBJ2-7,TRBV7-2,many,TGTGCCAGCACCCCCTTACTAGCGGGAGCGACTAACGAGCAGTACTTC,CASTPLLAGATNEQYF
TRBD2,TRBJ2-1,TRBV5-1,NA,TGCGCCAGCAGCTTGCCCGGACTAGCGGGAGGGCCGGGTGATGAGCAGTTCTTC,CASSLPGLAGGPGDEQFF
NA,TRBJ2-7,TRBV11-2,NA,TGTGCCAGCAGCTCTGGAGCGGTACTATCCTACGAGCAGTACTTC,CASSSGAVLSYEQYF
NA,TRBJ2-3,TRBV27,few,TGTGCCAGCAGAGGGGGCGGGGGGACTAGTATAGATACGCAGTATTTT,CASRGGGGTSIDTQYF
NA,TRBJ2-1,TRBV12-5,NA,TGTGCTAGTGAGGGAAGTGGGGACAATGAGCAGTTCTTC,CASEGSGDNEQFF
NA,TRBJ2-1,TRBV7-2,NA,TGTGCCAGCAGCTTAGTCGGGGAGAGCTCCTACAATGAGCAGTTCTTC,CASSLVGESSYNEQFF
TRBD1,TRBJ1-2,TRBV7-2,few,TGTGCCAGCAGCGGACAGGGAGGATTTGGCTACACCTTC,CASSGQGGFGYTF
TRBD2,TRBJ2-2,TRBV20-1,NA,TGCAGTGCTAGAGAACTAGCGAAGATCGCGAACACCGGGGAGCTGTTTTTT,CSARELAKIANTGELFF
TRBD2,TRBJ2-1,TRBV7-9,NA,TGTGCCAGCAGCGGCCCGACTAGCGGGAGTAGGGCGGAGCAGTTCTTC,CASSGPTSGSRAEQFF
TRBD1,TRBJ2-7,TRBV18,NA,TGTGCCAGCTCAATGGGACAGGGGGAGATCTACGAGCAGTACTTC,CASSMGQGEIYEQYF
NA,TRBJ2-2,TRBV27,NA,TGTGCCAGCAGTCGTACAGGAGGCCTCGGGGAGCTGTTTTTT,CASSRTGGLGELFF
NA,TRBJ2-3,TRBV19,NA,TGTGCCAGTGAGGAAGCAGATACGCAGTATTTT,CASEEADTQYF
TRBD1,TRBJ2-7,TRBV12-3/TRBV12-4,NA,TGTGCCAGCAGCTCCGGGGACAGTCTCTACGAGCAGTACTTC,CASSSGDSLYEQYF
NA,TRBJ1-4,TRBV28,once,TGTGCCAGCAGTTCCCGACAGGTGGATGAAAAACTGTTTTTT,CASSSRQVDEKLFF
NA,TRBJ2-4,TRBV14,NA,TGTGCCAGCAGCCAAGACCAAATGAACATTCAGTACTTC,CASSQDQMNIQYF
NA,TRBJ1-1,TRBV7-2,many,TGTGCCAGCAGCTTTTTTAGTGGGTTTAGCACTGAAGCTTTCTTT,CASSFFSGFSTEAFF
TRBD2,TRBJ2-3,TRBV9,NA,TGTGCCAGCAGCCCCTTTGGGGGGGTAGGCACAGATACGCAGTATTTT,CASSPFGGVGTDTQYF
TRBD2,TRBJ2-1,TRBV20-1,NA,TGCAGTGCGCCGAGACTAGCGGGCCTCAATGAGCAGTTCTTC,CSAPRLAGLNEQFF
TRBD1,TRBJ1-4,TRBV6-1,few,TGTGCCAGCAGTGATACAGGGGGCCGGGGGGAAAAACTGTTTTTT,CASSDTGGRGEKLFF